This T cell receptor (beta chain) was profiled in a study of shared clonotypes between healthy human individuals. Study-wide results and caveats: The authors sampled blood alone, and tissue repertoires likely differ.

The CDR3 has 15 amino acids. Between the trimmed V and J ends, which lost 0 bases and 8 bases, there was a span of 13 bases. CDR1 is KGHSH and CDR2 is LQKENI in the germline V gene. A note on this clone: The antigen is undetermined.

Assay used: immunoSEQ multiplex PCR; TCRdb lists only in-frame clones, some missing. The repertoire holds some 1,600,000 clones, around 98% seen once, with less than 0.55% in the top ten. The source is a man aged 25-40 years in good health. The gene calls are TRBV18 and TRBJ1-4; perhaps TRBD1 as D (5 bases). The specimen sequenced was naive CD4+ T cells sorted from blood. Specified subset: CD45RA+ positively selected. The CDR3 loop reads CASSPPSRVGEKLFF. The CDR3 bases are TGTGCCAGCTCACCACCCAGCAGGGTCGGGGAAAAACTGTTTTTT.